This T cell receptor (beta chain) was sequenced in a study of blood T cell repertoires in COVID-19 (TCRdb year 2020). Describing the broader study: Samples from collaborators originated in the United States, Italy and Spain and spanned both the acute and convalescent phases of COVID-19. Subjects who had been exposed to COVID-19, were actively infected with it, or had recovered from it provided the deeply sampled blood TCRbeta repertoires that made up the dataset. Where available, HLA class I and class II types were taken from metadata supplied by the sample provider and were not determined by assay-based typing. Samples were obtained from the ongoing ImmuneRACE study (first 160 participants) and from 1,254 subjects provided by 6 global collaborators. The prospective study material was composed of cDNA or gDNA derived from T cells, B-cell-depleted T cells, or PBMCs. Nearly every sample came with metadata listing a de-identified subject ID, COVID-19 status, age in years and sex. The repertoires were made available in a free public database intended to serve as a resource for research on the immune response to SARS-CoV-2. Paper-wide results and their limitations: The quantity of clinical and demographic metadata differed by source and by participant and was supplied without curation.

A note on this clone: Its target antigen remains unknown. The record has no base qualities; no much larger clone is one base away.

Enrolling through a virtual design, the prospective study's participants ranged in age from roughly 18 to 90 years and lived across 24 United States geographic areas. In the prospective study, participants were assigned to cohorts based on the clinical history participants reported in a screening survey and a study questionnaire. A participant counted as exposed if, within 2 weeks of entering the study, that participant had been in contact with someone who had a PCR-confirmed or clinician-diagnosed COVID-19 case. In the prospective study, whole blood, serum and a nasopharyngeal or oropharyngeal swab were collected from each participant by mobile phlebotomists. Over a roughly 2-month period, participants in the prospective study had the option of providing additional blood draws and questionnaires. Prospective study blood samples were shipped either frozen or at room temperature before DNA extraction.

The immunoSEQ Assay, a bias-controlled multiplex PCR, was used to amplify TCRbeta CDR3 regions from genomic DNA. Turning to the authors' computational methods: The number of nucleated cells in each sample was estimated from the amplification of reference gene primers within the assay. To quantify the absolute abundance of each unique TCRbeta CDR3 rearrangement, sequence reads were collapsed and filtered. For each sample, productive Simpson clonality was calculated as the square root of Simpson's diversity index over productive rearrangements. TCRdb retrieved this table from immuneACCESS and kept in-frame rearrangements only. Not all clones are present; in checked studies, unresolved V genes account for under half, and no reason is known for the remainder. That table is the source of V, J and clone size, and D and trimming were worked out from the DNA. This sample is represented by around 220,000 clones; nearly 90% of them were singletons. The top ten hold over 12% of the sample.

Based on the germline V gene, the CDR1 and CDR2 sequences are KGHSH and LQKENI. The CDR3 runs 16 residues from the cysteine to the phenylalanine. Only the CDR3 region is kept as DNA, spanning 48 bases read in frame from base 1. Trimming takes 5 bases off V and 7 bases off J; junction bases not matched to a gene: 10. Sequencing input: PBMCs or T cells enriched from blood (not recorded which). The sequence is built from TRBV18 and TRBJ1-6, with 8 central nucleotides matching TRBD1. This clonotype was sampled from a man aged 25 to 40 who had been exposed to COVID-19. The nucleotides are TGTGCCAGCTCATCTTCAGGGGGCAGGCGGAATTCACCCCTCCACTTT. The translation is CASSSSGGRRNSPLHF.